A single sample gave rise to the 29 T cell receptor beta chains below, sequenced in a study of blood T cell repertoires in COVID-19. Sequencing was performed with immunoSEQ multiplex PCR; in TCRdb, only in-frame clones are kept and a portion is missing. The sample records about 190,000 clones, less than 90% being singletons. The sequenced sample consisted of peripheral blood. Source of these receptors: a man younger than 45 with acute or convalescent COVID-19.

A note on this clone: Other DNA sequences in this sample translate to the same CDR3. The CDR3 bases are TGTGCCAGCAGTTTTCAGGGAACTGAAGCTTTCTTT. It specifies CASSFQGTEAFF. The V and J genes are TRBV28 and TRBJ1-1, with TRBD1 as a possible D gene (5 bases). CDR1 and CDR2 (germline): MDHEN, SYDVKM. V lost 3 bases and J lost 5, with 7 bases in between. The CDR3 covers 12 residues. Looking up the rest from reference TRBV28 and TRBJ1-1 gives the full variable domain: DVKVTQSSRYLVKRTGEKVFLECVQDMDHENMFWYRQDPGLGLRLIYFSYDVKMKEKGDIPEGYSVSREKKERFSLILESASTNQTSMYLCASSFQGTEAFFGQGTRLTVV.

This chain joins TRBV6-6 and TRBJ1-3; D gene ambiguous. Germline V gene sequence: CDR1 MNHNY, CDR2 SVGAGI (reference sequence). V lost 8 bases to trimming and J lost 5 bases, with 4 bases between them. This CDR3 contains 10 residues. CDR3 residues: CASYRNTIYF. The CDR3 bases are TGTGCCAGCTATAGAAACACCATATATTTT.

In DNA form, the CDR3 reads TGTGCCAGTAGTATAGGACCCGACAGAAACAATGAGCAGTTCTTC. It codes for CASSIGPDRNNEQFF. The chain uses TRBV19 and TRBJ2-1, with a tentative D call TRBD1 (5 bases). V was cut by 1 base and J by 5 bases, with 12 bases left in between. The CDR3 is 15 amino acids. The germline gives CDR1 LNHDA, CDR2 SQIVND (reference sequence).

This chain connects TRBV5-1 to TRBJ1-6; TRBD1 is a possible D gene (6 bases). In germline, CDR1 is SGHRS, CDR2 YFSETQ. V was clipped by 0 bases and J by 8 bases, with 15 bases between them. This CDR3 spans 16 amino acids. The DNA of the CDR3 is TGCGCCAGCAGCTTGGCCCCCAGGGGAAGGGATTCACCCCTCCACTTT. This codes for CASSLAPRGRDSPLHF.

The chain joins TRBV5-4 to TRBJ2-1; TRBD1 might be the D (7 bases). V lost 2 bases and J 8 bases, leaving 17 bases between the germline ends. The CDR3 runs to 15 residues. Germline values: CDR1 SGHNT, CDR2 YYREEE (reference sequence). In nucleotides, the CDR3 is TGTGCCAGCAGCTTTCAGACTCAGGGGGGAGATGAGCAGTTCTTC. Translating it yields CASSFQTQGGDEQFF.

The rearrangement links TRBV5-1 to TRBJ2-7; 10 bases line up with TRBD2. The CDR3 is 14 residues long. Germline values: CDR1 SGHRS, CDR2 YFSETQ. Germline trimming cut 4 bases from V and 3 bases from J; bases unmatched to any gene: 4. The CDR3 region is CASSDRTSGYEQYF. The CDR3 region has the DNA TGCGCCAGCAGCGATCGGACTAGCGGCTACGAGCAGTACTTC.

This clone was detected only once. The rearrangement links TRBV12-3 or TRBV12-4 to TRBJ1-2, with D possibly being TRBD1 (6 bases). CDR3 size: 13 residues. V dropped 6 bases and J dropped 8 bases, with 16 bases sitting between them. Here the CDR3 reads CASSPTGIRGYTF. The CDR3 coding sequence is TGTGCCAGCAGCCCCACAGGGATAAGGGGCTACACCTTC.

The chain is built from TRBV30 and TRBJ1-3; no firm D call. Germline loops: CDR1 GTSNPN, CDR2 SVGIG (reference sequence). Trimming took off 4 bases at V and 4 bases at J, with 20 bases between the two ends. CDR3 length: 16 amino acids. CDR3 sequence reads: CAWIGGWGEAGNTIYF. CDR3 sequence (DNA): TGTGCCTGGATAGGCGGTTGGGGAGAGGCAGGAAACACCATATATTTT.

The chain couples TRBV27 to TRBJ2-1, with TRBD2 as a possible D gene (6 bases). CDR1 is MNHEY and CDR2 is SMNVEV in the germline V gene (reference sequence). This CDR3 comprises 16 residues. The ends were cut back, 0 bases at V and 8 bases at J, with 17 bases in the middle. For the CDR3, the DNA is TGTGCCAGCAGTTTATCCCCCGACGGGACTTGGTATGAGCAGTTCTTC. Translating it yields CASSLSPDGTWYEQFF.

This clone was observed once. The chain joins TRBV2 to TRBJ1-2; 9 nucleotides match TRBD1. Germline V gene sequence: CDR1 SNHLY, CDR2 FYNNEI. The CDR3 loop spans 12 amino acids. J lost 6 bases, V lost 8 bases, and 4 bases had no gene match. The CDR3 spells CASRTGVHGYTF. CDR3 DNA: TGTGCCAGCCGGACAGGGGTCCATGGCTACACCTTC.

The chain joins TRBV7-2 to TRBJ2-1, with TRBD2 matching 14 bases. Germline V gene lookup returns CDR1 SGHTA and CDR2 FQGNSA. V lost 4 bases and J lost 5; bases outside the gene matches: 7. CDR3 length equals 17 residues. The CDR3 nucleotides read TGTGCCAGCAGCTCTACCCCGGGACTAGCGGGAGACAATGAGCAGTTCTTC. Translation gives CASSSTPGLAGDNEQFF.

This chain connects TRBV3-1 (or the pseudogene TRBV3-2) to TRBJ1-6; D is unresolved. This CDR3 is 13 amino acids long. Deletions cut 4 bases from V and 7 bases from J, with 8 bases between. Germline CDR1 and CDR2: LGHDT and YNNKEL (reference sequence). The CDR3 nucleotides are TGTGCCAGCAGCCGAGGGTCCAATTCACCCCTCCACTTT. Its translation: CASSRGSNSPLHF.

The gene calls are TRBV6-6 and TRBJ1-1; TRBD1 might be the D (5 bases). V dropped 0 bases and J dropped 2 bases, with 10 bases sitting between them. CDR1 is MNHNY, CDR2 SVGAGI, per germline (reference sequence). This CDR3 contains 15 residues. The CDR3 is CASSYSGAVNTEAFF. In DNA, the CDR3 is TGTGCCAGCAGTTACTCAGGGGCGGTAAACACTGAAGCTTTCTTT.

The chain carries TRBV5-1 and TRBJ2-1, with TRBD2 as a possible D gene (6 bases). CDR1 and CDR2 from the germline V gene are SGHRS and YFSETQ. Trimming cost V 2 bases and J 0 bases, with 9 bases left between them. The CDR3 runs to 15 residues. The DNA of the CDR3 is TGCGCCAGCAGCTTCATGGGGGGCTCCTACAATGAGCAGTTCTTC. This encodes CASSFMGGSYNEQFF.

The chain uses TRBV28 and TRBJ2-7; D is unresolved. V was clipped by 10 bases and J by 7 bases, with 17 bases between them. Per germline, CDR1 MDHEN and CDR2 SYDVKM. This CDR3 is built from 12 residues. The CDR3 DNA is TGTGCCACCTCAGATACAATTTGGGAGCAGTACTTC. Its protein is CATSDTIWEQYF. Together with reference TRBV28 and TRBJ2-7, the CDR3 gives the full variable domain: DVKVTQSSRYLVKRTGEKVFLECVQDMDHENMFWYRQDPGLGLRLIYFSYDVKMKEKGDIPEGYSVSREKKERFSLILESASTNQTSMYLCATSDTIWEQYFGPGTRLTVT.

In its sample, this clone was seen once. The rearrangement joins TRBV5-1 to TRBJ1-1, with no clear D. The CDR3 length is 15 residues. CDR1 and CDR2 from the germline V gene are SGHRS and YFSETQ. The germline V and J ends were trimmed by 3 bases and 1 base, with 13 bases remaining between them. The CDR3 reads CASSSEGGRNTEAFF. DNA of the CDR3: TGCGCCAGCAGCTCGGAAGGAGGTAGGAACACTGAAGCTTTCTTT. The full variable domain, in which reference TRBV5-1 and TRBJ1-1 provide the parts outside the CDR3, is KAGVTQTPRYLIKTRGQQVTLSCSPISGHRSVSWYQQTPGQGLQFLFEYFSETQRNKGNFPGRFSGRQFSNSRSEMNVSTLELGDSALYLCASSSEGGRNTEAFFGQGTRLTVV.

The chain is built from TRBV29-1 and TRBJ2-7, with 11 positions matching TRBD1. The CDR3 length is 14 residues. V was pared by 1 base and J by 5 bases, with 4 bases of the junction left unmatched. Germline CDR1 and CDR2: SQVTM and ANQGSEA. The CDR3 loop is CSVEAGTGGNEQYF. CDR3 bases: TGCAGCGTTGAAGCGGGGACAGGGGGAAACGAGCAGTACTTC.

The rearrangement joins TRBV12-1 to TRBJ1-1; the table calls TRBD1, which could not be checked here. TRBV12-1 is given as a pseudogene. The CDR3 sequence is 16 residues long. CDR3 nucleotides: TGTGCCAGCAGCTTCGGGACAGGGGGCGTGAACACTGAAGCTTTCTTT. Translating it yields CASSFGTGGVNTEAFF.

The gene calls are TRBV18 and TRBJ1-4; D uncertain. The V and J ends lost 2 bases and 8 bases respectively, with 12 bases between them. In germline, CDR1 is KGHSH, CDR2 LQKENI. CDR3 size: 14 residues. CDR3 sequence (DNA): TGTGCCAGCTCACCAGGGTTTGGAGTCGAAAAACTGTTTTTT. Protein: CASSPGFGVEKLFF.

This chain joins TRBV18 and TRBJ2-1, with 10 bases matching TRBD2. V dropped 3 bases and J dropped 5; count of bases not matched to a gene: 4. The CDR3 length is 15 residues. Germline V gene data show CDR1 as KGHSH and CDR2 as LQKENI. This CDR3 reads CASSPLAGEHNEQFF. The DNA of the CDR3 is TGTGCCAGCTCACCTCTAGCGGGAGAACACAATGAGCAGTTCTTC.

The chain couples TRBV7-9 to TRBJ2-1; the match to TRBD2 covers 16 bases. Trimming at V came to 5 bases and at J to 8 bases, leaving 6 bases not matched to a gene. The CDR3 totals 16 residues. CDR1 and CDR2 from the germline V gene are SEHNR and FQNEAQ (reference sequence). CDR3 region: CASSAPGTSGRDEQFF. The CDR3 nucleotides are TGTGCCAGCAGCGCCCCCGGGACTAGCGGGAGGGATGAGCAGTTCTTC.

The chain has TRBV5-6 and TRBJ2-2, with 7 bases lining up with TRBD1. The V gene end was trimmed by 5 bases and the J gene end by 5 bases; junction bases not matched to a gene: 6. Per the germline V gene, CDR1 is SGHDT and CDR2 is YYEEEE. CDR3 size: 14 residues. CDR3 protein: CASSFTGVTGELFF. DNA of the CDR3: TGTGCCAGCAGTTTTACAGGGGTGACCGGGGAGCTGTTTTTT.

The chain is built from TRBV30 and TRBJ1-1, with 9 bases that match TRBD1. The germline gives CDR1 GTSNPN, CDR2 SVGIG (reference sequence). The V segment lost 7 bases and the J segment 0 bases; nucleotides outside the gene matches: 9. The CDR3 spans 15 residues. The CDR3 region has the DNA TGTGCCTCCCTCGGACAGGGGTTCATGAACACTGAAGCTTTCTTT. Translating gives CASLGQGFMNTEAFF.

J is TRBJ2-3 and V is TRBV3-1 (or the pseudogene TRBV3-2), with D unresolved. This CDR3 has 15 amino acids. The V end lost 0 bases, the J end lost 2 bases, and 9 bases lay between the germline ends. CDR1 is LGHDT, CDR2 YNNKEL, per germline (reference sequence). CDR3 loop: CASSQDRKLTDTQYF. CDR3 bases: TGTGCCAGCAGCCAAGACAGGAAACTCACAGATACGCAGTATTTT.

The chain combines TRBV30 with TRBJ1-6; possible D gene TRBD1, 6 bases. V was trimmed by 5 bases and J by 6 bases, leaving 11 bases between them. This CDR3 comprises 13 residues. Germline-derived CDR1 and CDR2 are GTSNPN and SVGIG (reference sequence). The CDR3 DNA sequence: TGTGCCTGGTTACAGGGAACTAATTCACCCCTCCACTTT. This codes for CAWLQGTNSPLHF.

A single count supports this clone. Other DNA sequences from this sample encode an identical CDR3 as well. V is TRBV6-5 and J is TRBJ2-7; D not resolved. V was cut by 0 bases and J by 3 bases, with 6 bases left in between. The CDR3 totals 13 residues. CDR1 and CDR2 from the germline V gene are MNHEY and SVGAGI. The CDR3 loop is CASSYSRDYEQYF. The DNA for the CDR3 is TGTGCCAGCAGTTACTCGAGAGACTACGAGCAGTACTTC.

The CDR3 nucleotides read TGCGCCAGCAGCCTAAAGCCCCGGACTTTGAACACTGAAGCTTTCTTT. Residues: CASSLKPRTLNTEAFF. This chain connects TRBV5-1 to TRBJ1-1; D remains unclear. This CDR3 is 16 amino acids long. The V gene lost 4 bases and the J gene lost 0 bases, with 16 bases spanning the gap. Germline assignment: CDR1 SGHRS and CDR2 YFSETQ. Combining the CDR3 with reference TRBV5-1 and TRBJ1-1 gives the whole variable domain KAGVTQTPRYLIKTRGQQVTLSCSPISGHRSVSWYQQTPGQGLQFLFEYFSETQRNKGNFPGRFSGRQFSNSRSEMNVSTLELGDSALYLCASSLKPRTLNTEAFFGQGTRLTVV.

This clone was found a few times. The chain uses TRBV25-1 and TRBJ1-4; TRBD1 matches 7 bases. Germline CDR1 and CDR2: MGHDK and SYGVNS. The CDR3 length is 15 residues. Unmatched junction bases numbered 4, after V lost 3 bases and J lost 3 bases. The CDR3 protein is CASSDDQGANEKLFF. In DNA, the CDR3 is TGTGCCAGCAGTGATGACCAGGGGGCTAATGAAAAACTGTTTTTT.

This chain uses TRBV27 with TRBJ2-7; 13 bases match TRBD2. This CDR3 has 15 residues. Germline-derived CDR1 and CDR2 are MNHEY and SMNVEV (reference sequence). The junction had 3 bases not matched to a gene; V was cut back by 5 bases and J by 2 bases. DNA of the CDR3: TGTGCCAGCAGTCGAGGGACTAGCGGGGCCTACGAGCAGTACTTC. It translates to CASSRGTSGAYEQYF.